This T cell receptor beta chain stems from a study of cytomegalovirus exposure and HLA in healthy donors. The CDR3 has 15 amino acids. Between the trimmed V and J ends, which lost 1 base and 0 bases, there was a span of 10 bases. Germline V gene sequence: CDR1 LNHNV, CDR2 YYDKDF (reference sequence). Nominally healthy donors were sampled, though unrecorded immune exposures were likely. The PCR ran on 60 Vbeta and 13 Jbeta primers. Clones were sequenced by immunoSEQ multiplex PCR, and TCRdb holds only the in-frame ones, with some missing. The repertoire holds 65,000 to 70,000 clones, with about 75% as singletons.

Sequenced: PBMCs. The chain combines TRBV15 with TRBJ2-7; D gene unclear. This receptor was identified in a woman aged 25 to 39 in good health and CMV-seropositive. CDR3 nucleotide sequence: TGTGCCACCAGCAGAGTCCACAACCCCTCCTACGAGCAGTACTTC. Translation gives CATSRVHNPSYEQYF.